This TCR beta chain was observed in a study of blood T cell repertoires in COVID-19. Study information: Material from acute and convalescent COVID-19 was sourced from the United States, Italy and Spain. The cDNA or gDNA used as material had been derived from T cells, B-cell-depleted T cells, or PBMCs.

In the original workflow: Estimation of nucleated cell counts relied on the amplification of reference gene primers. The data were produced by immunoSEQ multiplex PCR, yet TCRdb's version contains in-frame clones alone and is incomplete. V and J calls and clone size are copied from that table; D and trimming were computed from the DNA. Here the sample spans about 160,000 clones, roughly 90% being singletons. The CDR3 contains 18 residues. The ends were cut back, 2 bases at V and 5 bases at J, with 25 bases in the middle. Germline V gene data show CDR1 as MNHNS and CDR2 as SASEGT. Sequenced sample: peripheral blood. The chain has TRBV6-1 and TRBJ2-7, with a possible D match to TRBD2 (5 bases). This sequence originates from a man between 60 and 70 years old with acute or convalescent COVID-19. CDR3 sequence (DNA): TGTGCCAGCAGTGAATATTATCGAGCGGCGGAACTCCCCGACGAGCAGTACTTC. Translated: CASSEYYRAAELPDEQYF.